This is a list of T cell receptor beta chains from one sample in a study of control samples from healthy donors and cancer patients. Produced via immunoSEQ multiplex PCR; TCRdb's table is partial and in-frame only. This sample carries 190,000 or so clones, approximately 92% of them seen once, and the ten largest clones take approximately 1.5%. Sequencing was carried out using blood. The source is a man aged 18-30 years in good health. The CDR3 runs from the conserved cysteine through the conserved F or W. D genes are given only for firm matches. A clone size is listed for some rows: how often the clone was seen (once, few, many), or a class if it is expanded.

size	D	V	J	CDR3	DNA
-	-	TRBV7-8	TRBJ1-1	CASSLATPATEAFF	TGTGCCAGCAGCTTAGCGACCCCGGCCACTGAAGCTTTCTTT
-	-	TRBV6-1	TRBJ2-1	CASSEGVGAFYNEQFF	TGTGCCAGCAGTGAAGGAGTCGGGGCCTTCTACAATGAGCAGTTCTTC
few	-	TRBV7-8	TRBJ2-2	CASSLNTGELFF	TGTGCCAGCAGCTTAAACACCGGGGAGCTGTTTTTT
-	-	TRBV27	TRBJ2-5	CASSLSWGAEETQYF	TGTGCCAGCAGTTTATCGTGGGGGGCGGAGGAGACCCAGTACTTC
-	TRBD2	TRBV6-5	TRBJ2-7	CASRSLAGGPGEQYF	TGTGCCAGCAGGTCTCTAGCGGGGGGGCCGGGGGAGCAGTACTTC
-	-	TRBV18	TRBJ2-5	CASSPRSVYQETQYF	TGTGCCAGCTCACCCAGATCAGTGTACCAAGAGACCCAGTACTTC
-	-	TRBV10-3	TRBJ1-4	CAISEFDGEKLFF	TGTGCCATCAGTGAGTTTGATGGTGAAAAACTGTTTTTT
-	TRBD1	TRBV19	TRBJ2-7	CASSIRGLGTGGPSPYEQYF	TGTGCCAGTAGTATAAGAGGCCTTGGGACAGGGGGTCCAAGCCCTTACGAGCAGTACTTC
-	-	TRBV24-1	TRBJ2-1	CATSDGGSSYNEQFF	TGTGCCACCAGTGATGGGGGGAGCTCCTACAATGAGCAGTTCTTC
-	-	TRBV6-5	TRBJ2-1	CASSTFRGAGEQFF	TGTGCCAGCAGTACATTTCGGGGGGCTGGTGAGCAGTTCTTC
once	-	TRBV19	TRBJ2-2	CASSIEDLAAGELFF	TGTGCCAGTAGTATAGAAGACCTGGCGGCCGGGGAGCTGTTTTTT
-	-	TRBV18	TRBJ1-3	CASSPFARRAGNTIYF	TGTGCCAGCTCACCCTTCGCTCGCAGGGCTGGAAACACCATATATTTT
-	-	TRBV7-3	TRBJ2-7	CASSRGNYEQYF	TGTGCCAGCAGCCGGGGCAACTACGAGCAGTACTTC
-	-	TRBV18	TRBJ1-1	CASSLTKEAEAFF	TGTGCCAGCTCACTAACCAAGGAGGCTGAAGCTTTCTTT
-	TRBD1	TRBV27	TRBJ2-4	CASSSTGVGKNIQYF	TGTGCCAGCAGTTCTACAGGGGTGGGGAAAAACATTCAGTACTTC
-	TRBD1	TRBV18	TRBJ1-2	CASSLRGTGDGGYTF	TGTGCCAGCTCACTACGAGGGACAGGGGACGGTGGCTACACCTTC
-	-	TRBV10-3	TRBJ1-4	CAISEGGASTNEKLFF	TGTGCCATCAGTGAGGGGGGCGCCTCAACTAATGAAAAACTGTTTTTT
once	-	TRBV2	TRBJ2-5	CASKGSRSKETQYF	TGTGCCAGCAAGGGGAGTCGGTCAAAAGAGACCCAGTACTTC
few	-	TRBV12-3/TRBV12-4	TRBJ2-7	CASSLRGSYEQYF	TGTGCCAGCAGTTTAAGGGGTTCCTACGAGCAGTACTTC
-	TRBD1	TRBV24-1	TRBJ1-5	CATSASGGHSNQPQHF	TGTGCCACCAGTGCATCAGGGGGCCACAGCAATCAGCCCCAGCATTTT
-	TRBD1	TRBV5-6	TRBJ2-7	CASSLGQGVREQYF	TGTGCCAGCAGCTTGGGACAGGGGGTCCGCGAGCAGTACTTC
-	-	TRBV6-4	TRBJ2-1	CASSDSGQDYNEQFF	TGTGCCAGCAGTGACTCCGGACAAGACTACAATGAGCAGTTCTTC
once	-	TRBV7-8	TRBJ1-5	CASSLGLSNQPQHF	TGTGCCAGCAGCCTGGGGCTGAGCAATCAGCCCCAGCATTTT
-	TRBD1	TRBV6-2/TRBV6-3	TRBJ1-5	CASSYEGALRQPQHF	TGTGCCAGCAGTTATGAGGGGGCGCTAAGGCAGCCCCAGCATTTT
-	-	TRBV19	TRBJ1-1	CASVGRNTEAFF	TGTGCCAGTGTAGGGCGGAACACTGAAGCTTTCTTT
-	TRBD2	TRBV4-1	TRBJ2-5	CASSQMGGGETQYF	TGCGCCAGCAGCCAAATGGGGGGGGGAGAGACCCAGTACTTC
-	TRBD1	TRBV5-6	TRBJ1-4	CASSQATGGNEKLFF	TGTGCCAGCAGTCAGGCTACAGGGGGTAATGAAAAACTGTTTTTT
-	TRBD1	TRBV4-1	TRBJ2-1	CASSAGTGMNSNEQFF	TGCGCCAGCAGCGCCGGGACAGGGATGAATTCAAATGAGCAGTTCTTC
-	TRBD1	TRBV11-2	TRBJ1-1	CASSKGQLEAFF	TGTGCCAGCAGCAAGGGACAGCTTGAAGCTTTCTTT
-	-	TRBV3-1/TRBV3-2	TRBJ2-7	CASSQGRDFLDGQYF	TGTGCCAGCAGCCAAGGGCGGGATTTTTTAGACGGGCAGTACTTC
-	TRBD2	TRBV11-3	TRBJ2-2	CASSPGTSGESGELFF	TGTGCCAGCAGCCCTGGCACGAGCGGGGAGTCCGGGGAGCTGTTTTTT
-	-	TRBV6-5	TRBJ1-6	CASSYSWSSNSPLHF	TGTGCCAGCAGTTATTCGTGGTCCTCTAATTCACCCCTCCACTTT
-	TRBD1	TRBV18	TRBJ1-5	CASSPLQMDRDQPQHF	TGTGCCAGCTCACCCCTCCAGATGGACAGGGATCAGCCCCAGCATTTT
-	-	TRBV5-5	TRBJ2-7	CASSLAWGYEQYF	TGTGCCAGCAGCTTGGCCTGGGGCTACGAGCAGTACTTC
-	-	TRBV18	TRBJ1-1	CASSLEAGANTEAFF	TGTGCCAGCTCACTGGAAGCAGGGGCGAACACTGAAGCTTTCTTT
-	-	TRBV7-9	TRBJ1-6	CASSLDNSPLHF	TGTGCCAGCAGCTTGGATAATTCACCCCTCCACTTT
-	-	TRBV11-2	TRBJ2-7	CASSRVLAYEQYF	TGTGCCAGCAGTCGAGTGTTAGCCTACGAGCAGTACTTC
-	TRBD1	TRBV6-5	TRBJ1-2	CASRPAGTEIYGYTF	TGTGCCAGCAGACCAGCCGGGACAGAGATCTATGGCTACACCTTC
-	-	TRBV5-8	TRBJ2-7	CASSPGSSLKQYF	TGTGCCAGCAGCCCGGGGTCCTCCCTAAAGCAGTACTTC
-	-	TRBV4-2	TRBJ1-1	CASSQDGENTEAFF	TGTGCCAGCAGCCAAGATGGCGAGAACACTGAAGCTTTCTTT
-	-	TRBV7-3	TRBJ2-2	CASSQGPVNTGELFF	TGTGCCAGCAGCCAGGGACCCGTGAACACCGGGGAGCTGTTTTTT
-	-	TRBV5-1	TRBJ1-3	CASSLALDGNTIYF	TGCGCCAGCAGCTTGGCCCTGGACGGAAACACCATATATTTT
once	-	TRBV12-3/TRBV12-4	TRBJ1-1	CASSFGGLTEAFF	TGTGCCAGCAGTTTTGGGGGGTTGACTGAAGCTTTCTTT
-	-	TRBV27	TRBJ2-7	CASPGPTYEQYF	TGTGCCAGCCCGGGGCCTACCTACGAGCAGTACTTC
-	TRBD1	TRBV4-1	TRBJ1-2	CASRGPTNYGYTF	TGCGCCAGTAGGGGGCCAACTAACTATGGCTACACCTTC
-	-	TRBV18	TRBJ2-3	CASSPLLGITADTQYF	TGTGCCAGCTCACCGTTGTTGGGAATAACCGCAGATACGCAGTATTTT